This entry is about one T cell receptor beta chain. The target antigen is unknown. This record comes from a study of cytomegalovirus exposure and HLA in healthy donors. Study-level background: It was reported in a later analysis that the same platform had been used for the approximately 110 validation repertoires as for the roughly 710 first-cohort repertoires.

Study conclusions and caveats: Subsequent analysis showed first-cohort TCR clusters tending to co-occur in around 110 validation repertoires. Some TCR beta chains (around 160 of them) were listed as cytomegalovirus-associated. Most sequenced TCRs were rare (though some public TCRs occurred in many donors).

The CDR3 totals 15 residues. V shed 7 bases and J 5 bases; nucleotides not matched to a gene: 7. CDR1 is MDHEN, CDR2 SYDVKM, per germline. Assay used: immunoSEQ multiplex PCR; TCRdb lists only in-frame clones, some missing. The profile covers 350,000 or so clones, with roughly 89% appearing a single time and around 0.8% taken by the ten largest. This clonotype originated in a woman aged 18-30 years in good health and CMV-seronegative. The J gene is TRBJ2-2, the V gene TRBV28, with 10 positions matching TRBD2. The specimen sequenced was PBMCs. CDR3 sequence (DNA): TGTGCCAGCACCTTACTAGCGGGATTTACCGGGGAGCTGTTTTTT. Amino acids: CASTLLAGFTGELFF.